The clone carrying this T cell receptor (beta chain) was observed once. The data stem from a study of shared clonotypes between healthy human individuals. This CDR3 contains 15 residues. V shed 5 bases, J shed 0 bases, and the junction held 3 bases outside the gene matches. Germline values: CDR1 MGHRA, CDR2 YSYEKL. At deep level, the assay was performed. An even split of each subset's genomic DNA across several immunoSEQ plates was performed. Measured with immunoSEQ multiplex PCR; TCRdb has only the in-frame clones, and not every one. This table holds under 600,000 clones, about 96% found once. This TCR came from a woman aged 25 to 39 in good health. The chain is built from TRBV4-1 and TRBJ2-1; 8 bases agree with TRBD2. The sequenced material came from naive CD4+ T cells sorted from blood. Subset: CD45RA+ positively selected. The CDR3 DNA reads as TGCGCCAGCAGCAATAGCGGGACCTCCTACAATGAGCAGTTCTTC. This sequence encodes CASSNSGTSYNEQFF.